This entry concerns a single TCR beta chain. These data belong to a study of human T cells and chemical hapten exposure. The CDR3 loop spans 12 amino acids. Germline V CDR1 and CDR2: MGHDK, SYGVNS. The ends were cut back, 1 base at V and 8 bases at J, with 9 bases in the middle. The time point was: pre-sensitization, week 0. Treatment noted: therapeutic diphenylcyclopropenone sensitization with weekly scalp DPC. TCRdb recomputed calls from the RACE reads with MiXCR, one row per CDR3 protein. The data hold about 380,000 distinct CDR3 sequences, with roughly 4.6% observed a single time. The origin of this receptor is a woman between 45 and 65 years old with alopecia areata. Some clones in this sample may be carry-over from other donors' samples. The chain uses TRBV25-1 and TRBJ2-7, with TRBD1 as a possible D gene (6 bases). The source was whole blood, collected in connection with sensitization to the hapten diphenylcyclopropenone (DPC). CDR3 sequence reads: CASSESGAKQYF. CDR3 nucleotides: TGTGCCAGCAGTGAATCAGGGGCGAAGCAGTACTTC.